A single sample gave rise to the 23 T cell receptor beta chains below, sequenced in a study of blood T cell repertoires in COVID-19. Data came from immunoSEQ multiplex PCR; TCRdb stores just in-frame clones and leaves some out. The sample includes roughly 140,000 clones, about four fifths of them seen just once. The sample was peripheral blood. The origin of the receptors is a woman over 75 with acute or convalescent COVID-19.

The chain recombines TRBV29-1 with TRBJ2-1; D uncertain. The germline V gene has CDR1 SQVTM and CDR2 ANQGSEA. The CDR3 spans 11 residues. V was clipped by 6 bases and J by 4 bases, with 7 bases between them. As DNA, the CDR3 is TGCAGCGTGCGGCGTTACAATGAGCAGTTCTTC. Its protein is CSVRRYNEQFF.

The chain has TRBV7-9 and TRBJ1-1; 10 bases align to TRBD1. J was trimmed by 10 bases and V by 5 bases; bases with no gene match: 10. The CDR3 is made up of 14 amino acids. Germline V lookup: CDR1 SEHNR, CDR2 FQNEAQ (reference sequence). The CDR3 region has the DNA TGTGCCAGCAGCGTCTCCGGGACAGGGGTTGGAGCTTTCTTT. Its translation is CASSVSGTGVGAFF.

The CDR3: CASSPGQYRKSYEQYF. The CDR3 DNA follows: TGTGCCAGCAGCCCCGGACAGTACAGGAAATCCTACGAGCAGTACTTC. The chain uses TRBV5-4 and TRBJ2-7; maybe TRBD1 (6 bases). CDR1 is SGHNT and CDR2 is YYREEE in the germline V gene (reference sequence). The V gene lost 4 bases and the J gene lost 1 base, with 18 bases spanning the gap. This CDR3 has 16 amino acids. Using reference TRBV5-4 and TRBJ2-7 for the parts outside the CDR3, the full variable domain is ETGVTQSPTHLIKTRGQQVTLRCSSQSGHNTVSWYQQALGQGPQFIFQYYREEENGRGNFPPRFSGLQFPNYSSELNVNALELDDSALYLCASSPGQYRKSYEQYFGPGTRLTVT.

This clone was recorded a few times. The V call is TRBV3-1 (or the pseudogene TRBV3-2), the J call TRBJ1-1, with 12 bases lining up with TRBD1. The CDR3 extends over 16 amino acids. V lost 5 bases, J lost 5 bases, and 9 bases stayed unmatched. The germline V gene encodes CDR1 LGHDT and CDR2 YNNKEL (reference sequence). CDR3 loop: CASSEGTGGTRTEAFF. CDR3 DNA: TGTGCCAGCAGCGAAGGGACAGGGGGCACGAGGACTGAAGCTTTCTTT.

J is TRBJ2-5 and V is TRBV6-2 or TRBV6-3; 12 bases are shared with TRBD2. Germline CDR1 is MNHEY and CDR2 is SVGEGT. This CDR3 has 17 amino acids. With V trimmed by 1 base and J by 1 base, 4 bases remained unmatched. The CDR3 DNA sequence: TGTGCCAGCAGTTACTTTCCGGGACTAGCGGGCCAAGAGACCCAGTACTTC. Amino acid sequence: CASSYFPGLAGQETQYF.

This clone was observed a few times. The rearrangement links TRBV6-6 to TRBJ1-2; 10 nucleotides agree with TRBD1. The CDR3 length is 15 residues. Germline assignment: CDR1 MNHNY and CDR2 SVGAGI (reference sequence). Germline trimming cut 7 bases from V and 0 bases from J; bases unmatched to any gene: 5. CDR3 in amino acids: CASMGQGLSNYGYTF. CDR3 in DNA: TGTGCCAGCATGGGACAGGGGTTATCTAACTATGGCTACACCTTC.

A few counts support this clone. This chain uses TRBV7-9 with TRBJ2-5, with D possibly TRBD2 on 5 matching bases. Germline CDR1 is SEHNR and CDR2 is FQNEAQ (reference sequence). V was shortened by 4 bases and J by 5 bases, with 17 bases between the two germline ends. The CDR3 is 15 amino acids. CDR3 loop: CASSSGDQLWETQYF. CDR3 coding DNA: TGTGCCAGCAGCTCCGGGGATCAGTTATGGGAGACCCAGTACTTC. The full variable domain, rest sourced from reference TRBV7-9 and TRBJ2-5, is DTGVSQNPRHKITKRGQNVTFRCDPISEHNRLYWYRQTLGQGPEFLTYFQNEAQLEKSRLLSDRFSAERPKGSFSTLEIQRTEQGDSAMYLCASSSGDQLWETQYFGPGTRLLVL.

The chain links TRBV18 to TRBJ1-5; 9 bases fit TRBD1. V trimming: 0 bases; J trimming: 5 bases; junction bases outside the gene matches: 2. Per germline, CDR1 KGHSH and CDR2 LQKENI. The CDR3 totals 15 residues. The CDR3 sequence is CASSPPGQGYQPQHF. The CDR3, as DNA: TGTGCCAGCTCACCACCGGGACAGGGATATCAGCCCCAGCATTTT. Full variable domain (outside the CDR3, taken from reference TRBV18 and TRBJ1-5): NAGVMQNPRHLVRRRGQEARLRCSPMKGHSHVYWYRQLPEEGLKFMVYLQKENIIDESGMPKERFSAEFPKEGPSILRIQQVVRGDSAAYFCASSPPGQGYQPQHFGDGTRLSIL.

The CDR3 DNA is TGTGCCAGCAGTTACCGCCTCGAGGGGGCCCCCTACGAGCAGTACTTC. This gives the protein CASSYRLEGAPYEQYF. The chain couples TRBV6-6 to TRBJ2-7; 7 positions agree with TRBD1. V shed 2 bases and J 2 bases; nucleotides not matched to a gene: 9. The CDR3 runs to 16 residues. CDR1 is MNHNY and CDR2 is SVGAGI in the germline V gene (reference sequence).

CDR3 amino acids: CASSKIGTGGGTDTQYF. The CDR3 nucleotides are TGTGCCAGCAGTAAAATCGGGACAGGGGGTGGCACAGATACGCAGTATTTT. The V gene is TRBV2, the J gene TRBJ2-3; 11 bases match TRBD1. From germline, CDR1 is SNHLY and CDR2 FYNNEI. This CDR3 has 17 residues. Trimming at V came to 5 bases and at J to 1 base, leaving 8 bases not matched to a gene.

This chain links TRBV6-2 or TRBV6-3 with TRBJ1-1; TRBD1 is a possible D gene (5 bases). V was clipped by 4 bases and J by 7 bases, with 10 bases between them. From germline, CDR1 is MNHEY and CDR2 SVGEGT. The CDR3 has 12 amino acids. Here the CDR3 DNA reads TGTGCCAGCAGTTTCCGACAGCTTGAAGCTTTCTTT. It is translated as CASSFRQLEAFF.

The V gene is TRBV6-5, the J gene TRBJ2-7; possible D gene TRBD1, 5 bases. Trimming shortened V by 7 bases and J by 7 bases, and 17 bases separated the two germline ends. The CDR3 runs to 13 residues. Germline CDR1 reads MNHEY; CDR2 reads SVGAGI. The CDR3: CASIPPGSREQYF. The DNA of the CDR3 is TGTGCCAGCATCCCGCCAGGGTCTCGTGAGCAGTACTTC.

The rearrangement uses TRBV10-3 and TRBJ2-7; 8 bases line up with TRBD2. This CDR3 has 16 residues. Trimming cost V 0 bases and J 4 bases; bases outside gene matches: 8. Germline CDR1 and CDR2: ENHRY and SYGVKD. The CDR3 region is CAISESMRGAGYEQYF. In DNA form, the CDR3 reads TGTGCCATCAGTGAGTCGATGCGGGGGGCCGGTTACGAGCAGTACTTC.

The chain links TRBV28 to TRBJ1-5; D ambiguous. The CDR3 extends over 14 amino acids. V was shortened by 3 bases and J by 2 bases, with 8 bases between the two germline ends. CDR1 and CDR2 (germline): MDHEN, SYDVKM. CDR3 region: CASSFSRGNQPQHF. CDR3 coding DNA: TGTGCCAGCAGTTTCAGTCGTGGCAATCAGCCCCAGCATTTT.

The chain's CDR3 is CASRNEYREIQYF. The DNA for the CDR3 is TGTGCCAGCAGGAATGAGTACCGAGAGATTCAGTACTTC. The chain recombines TRBV2 with TRBJ2-4; D gene unclear. Between the trimmed V and J ends, which lost 6 bases and 10 bases, there was a span of 16 bases. The CDR3 totals 13 residues. CDR1 is SNHLY, CDR2 FYNNEI, per germline.

The rearrangement links TRBV7-9 to TRBJ2-3, with a possible D match to TRBD2 (7 bases). Trimming cost V 1 base and J 10 bases, with 18 bases left between them. CDR1 is SEHNR, CDR2 FQNEAQ, per germline (reference sequence). This CDR3 spans 15 amino acids. This CDR3 reads CASSLEAGAGVSQYF. In nucleotides, the CDR3 is TGTGCCAGCAGCTTAGAGGCGGGAGCAGGGGTGTCGCAGTATTTT.

The chain carries TRBV5-4 and TRBJ2-5; tentative D call: TRBD2 (6 bases). The CDR3 spans 16 residues. Looked up from germline, CDR1 is SGHNT and CDR2 is YYREEE (reference sequence). Trimming shortened V by 0 bases and J by 4 bases, and 16 bases separated the two germline ends. CDR3 in DNA: TGTGCCAGCAGCTTGGCCGGACGAGGAGGGGCAGAGACCCAGTACTTC. Encoded protein: CASSLAGRGGAETQYF.

The chain links TRBV7-3 to TRBJ1-1, with a weak D call TRBD1 (6 bases). Trimming took 6 bases from V and 3 from J, leaving 11 bases between them. The CDR3 covers 13 residues. Germline V lookup: CDR1 SGHTA, CDR2 FQGTGA. This CDR3 reads CASRLNRDTEAFF. The CDR3 region has the DNA TGTGCCAGCAGACTGAACAGGGACACTGAAGCTTTCTTT. Based on the CDR3 plus reference TRBV7-3 and TRBJ1-1, the full variable domain is GAGVSQTPSNKVTEKGKYVELRCDPISGHTALYWYRQSLGQGPEFLIYFQGTGAADDSGLPNDRFFAVRPEGSVSTLKIQRTERGDSAVYLCASRLNRDTEAFFGQGTRLTVV.

The rearrangement uses TRBV5-1 and TRBJ1-5, with 10 bases lining up with TRBD1. Germline V gene lookup returns CDR1 SGHRS and CDR2 YFSETQ. The CDR3 has 14 amino acids. After removal of 4 bases from V and 8 bases from J, the junction contained 6 bases not matched to a gene. CDR3 sequence reads: CASSLTGGREPQHF. CDR3 DNA: TGCGCCAGCAGCCTGACAGGGGGCAGGGAGCCCCAGCATTTT.

The chain links TRBV7-9 to TRBJ2-7; D possibly corresponds to TRBD1 (5 bases). The germline CDR1 and CDR2 sequences are SEHNR and FQNEAQ (reference sequence). V gave up 3 bases and J gave up 5 bases, with 14 bases separating them. The CDR3 totals 14 residues. CDR3 in amino acids: CASSLGQGYHEQYF. In DNA, the CDR3 is TGTGCCAGCAGCTTGGGGCAGGGATACCACGAGCAGTACTTC.

The J gene is TRBJ1-2, the V gene TRBV6-2 or TRBV6-3; 7 bases are shared with TRBD1. The germline gives CDR1 MNHEY, CDR2 SVGEGT. V dropped 0 bases and J dropped 4; count of bases not matched to a gene: 5. The CDR3 is made up of 15 amino acids. CDR3 loop: CASSYSRQGAYGYTF. In DNA, the CDR3 is TGTGCCAGCAGTTACTCGAGACAGGGTGCCTATGGCTACACCTTC.

The rearrangement joins TRBV6-5 to TRBJ2-1; TRBD1 matches at 9 bases. This CDR3 has 14 amino acids. The junction had 11 bases not matched to a gene; V was cut back by 10 bases and J by 7 bases. Germline CDR1 is MNHEY and CDR2 is SVGAGI. CDR3 in DNA: TGTGCCACATACCCGGGACAGGGTACAAATGAGCAGTTCTTC. As protein: CATYPGQGTNEQFF.

This clone was seen just once. The rearrangement uses TRBV7-2 and TRBJ2-3, with 16 bases identical to TRBD2. Trimming at V came to 1 base and at J to 4 bases, leaving 5 bases not matched to a gene. The CDR3 loop spans 18 amino acids. Germline V gives CDR1 SGHTA, CDR2 FQGNSA. CDR3 nucleotides: TGTGCCAGCAGCTTAGAACAAGGGACTAGCGGGAGGGCAGATACGCAGTATTTT. Translation gives CASSLEQGTSGRADTQYF.